The 27 T cell receptor beta chains below were found in one sample sequenced in a study of blood T cell repertoires in COVID-19. This table comes from immunoSEQ multiplex PCR, and its TCRdb copy is limited to in-frame clones, with some not included. The data show fewer than 700,000 clones, with around 90% seen just once and 7.5% to 9% held by the top ten. The sample comprised peripheral blood. These receptor sequences come from a woman in her fifties or sixties with COVID-19, enrolled during active disease.

The chain is built from TRBV5-8 and TRBJ1-4; perhaps TRBD1 as D (5 bases). Per germline, CDR1 SGHTS and CDR2 YDEGEE. The CDR3 contains 15 residues. Trimming removed 4 bases from V and 3 bases from J, with 13 bases in between. The DNA of the CDR3 is TGTGCCAGCAGCCCGCGGGGGATCTCTAATGAAAAACTGTTTTTT. Translating gives CASSPRGISNEKLFF.

The chain carries TRBV15 and TRBJ1-1, with D uncertain. Germline loops: CDR1 LNHNV, CDR2 YYDKDF (reference sequence). The length of the CDR3 is 13 residues. V was trimmed by 3 bases and J by 0 bases, leaving 5 bases between them. The CDR3 DNA reads as TGTGCCACCAGCAGGAGCATGAACACTGAAGCTTTCTTT. This gives the protein CATSRSMNTEAFF.

This chain uses TRBV24-1 with TRBJ2-5; D call uncertain. V shed 0 bases and J shed 4 bases, with 5 bases lying between them. The CDR3 is 13 amino acids. In germline, CDR1 is KGHDR, CDR2 SFDVKD. CDR3 DNA: TGTGCCACCAGTGATTTGCGAGGAGAGACCCAGTACTTC. Translating it yields CATSDLRGETQYF.

The rearrangement uses TRBV10-2 and TRBJ1-5, with 8 nucleotides matching TRBD1. V trimming: 6 bases; J trimming: 7 bases; junction bases outside the gene matches: 5. CDR3 length: 13 amino acids. The germline V gene has CDR1 WSHSY and CDR2 SAAADI. The CDR3 loop is CASSRQGSQPQHF. The CDR3 bases are TGCGCCAGCAGCCGACAGGGGAGCCAGCCCCAGCATTTT.

J is TRBJ2-2 and V is TRBV5-1; TRBD1 matches 9 bases. The V gene end was trimmed by 5 bases and the J gene end by 8 bases; junction bases not matched to a gene: 10. CDR3 length: 15 amino acids. The germline V gene has CDR1 SGHRS and CDR2 YFSETQ. CDR3 coding DNA: TGCGCCAGCAGTCCTCCGGGACAGGGTGTTGGGGAGCTGTTTTTT. Translated: CASSPPGQGVGELFF.

This sequence joins TRBV29-1 and TRBJ1-2; D call uncertain. CDR3 size: 14 residues. Germline CDR1 SQVTM, CDR2 ANQGSEA. Trimming removed 6 bases from V and 6 bases from J, with 20 bases in between. The CDR3 reads CSVLVLQETNGYTF. The CDR3 DNA follows: TGCAGCGTCCTAGTCCTGCAGGAGACTAATGGCTACACCTTC.

The chain employs TRBV11-2 and TRBJ1-1; possibly TRBD1 for D (6 bases). Germline CDR1 is SGHAT and CDR2 is FQNNGV. V lost 3 bases, J lost 4 bases, and 9 bases lay in between. This CDR3 has 13 amino acids. The CDR3 here is CASSFAGVTEAFF. CDR3 nucleotides: TGTGCCAGCAGCTTCGCAGGGGTCACTGAAGCTTTCTTT.

This clone has a handful of counts. This chain links TRBV5-1 with TRBJ1-6; D possibly corresponds to TRBD1 (5 bases). Trimming removed 0 bases at V and 8 bases at J, with 12 bases between. CDR1 SGHRS and CDR2 YFSETQ come from the germline V gene. This CDR3 spans 15 amino acids. The CDR3 nucleotides are TGCGCCAGCAGCTTGGCGGCGGGGGGTGATTCACCCCTCCACTTT. It specifies CASSLAAGGDSPLHF.

The chain has TRBV3-1 (or the pseudogene TRBV3-2) and TRBJ2-3; perhaps TRBD1 as D (5 bases). The CDR3 sequence is 12 residues long. Germline V CDR1 and CDR2: LGHDT, YNNKEL (reference sequence). Trimming removed 0 bases at V and 8 bases at J, with 6 bases between. The CDR3 here is CASSQEQVTQYF. CDR3 nucleotide sequence: TGTGCCAGCAGCCAAGAACAGGTTACGCAGTATTTT.

The genes are TRBV7-2 and TRBJ1-3; D uncertain. This CDR3 contains 17 residues. V was trimmed by 5 bases and J by 0 bases, leaving 17 bases between them. Germline V gene data show CDR1 as SGHTA and CDR2 as FQGNSA. CDR3 sequence: CASSALPPGVSGNTIYF. DNA of the CDR3: TGTGCCAGCAGCGCCCTTCCCCCCGGGGTCTCTGGAAACACCATATATTTT.

For this clone: The DNA is omitted, as the CDR3 cannot be located on it reliably, and the CDR3 follows TCRdb's listing. This sequence joins TRBV27 and TRBJ1-2. Counting both end residues, the CDR3 totals 12 amino acids. The V gene's germline CDR1 is MNHEY and CDR2 SMNVEV (reference sequence). The CDR3 loop is CASSFGGGALTF.

The CDR3 sequence is CASSPGGQETQYF. The CDR3 coding sequence is TGTGCCAGCAGTCCGGGGGGCCAGGAGACCCAGTACTTC. This chain uses TRBV12-3 or TRBV12-4 with TRBJ2-5; possible D gene TRBD2, 7 bases. CDR3 length: 13 residues. Trimming stripped 5 bases from V and 5 bases from J, with 12 bases between.

The J gene is TRBJ2-7, the V gene TRBV12-3 or TRBV12-4, with D perhaps TRBD1 (7 bases). The germline V and J ends were trimmed by 3 bases and 12 bases, with 15 bases remaining between them. The CDR3 loop spans 12 amino acids. The DNA of the CDR3 is TGTGCCAGCAGTTTTGGTCAGGGGGGTCCGTACTTC. This codes for CASSFGQGGPYF.

This clone was seen just once. The chain employs TRBV3-1 (or the pseudogene TRBV3-2) and TRBJ2-3, with D possibly matching TRBD1 (6 bases). The CDR3 spans 14 residues. V dropped 2 bases and J dropped 4 bases, with 10 bases sitting between them. Per germline, CDR1 LGHDT and CDR2 YNNKEL (reference sequence). DNA of the CDR3: TGTGCCAGCAGCCAATATAGACAGGCAGATACGCAGTATTTT. This gives the protein CASSQYRQADTQYF.

The chain combines TRBV10-3 with TRBJ1-2, with D possibly being TRBD1 (6 bases). The CDR3 has 16 residues. Between the trimmed V and J ends, which lost 0 bases and 4 bases, there was a span of 15 bases. Germline values: CDR1 ENHRY, CDR2 SYGVKD. The CDR3 here is CAISESKGGEGYGYTF. CDR3 nucleotides: TGTGCCATCAGTGAGTCAAAAGGGGGAGAGGGCTATGGCTACACCTTC.

The chain joins TRBV15 to TRBJ2-1, with D perhaps matching TRBD1 (6 bases). This CDR3 region has 13 residues. The V gene's germline CDR1 is LNHNV and CDR2 YYDKDF (reference sequence). V was clipped by 0 bases and J by 11 bases, with 11 bases between them. CDR3 sequence reads: CATSRDPGEKQFF. The CDR3 nucleotides are TGTGCCACCAGCAGAGATCCAGGGGAAAAGCAGTTCTTC.

The gene calls are TRBV19 and TRBJ1-1, with D unresolved. Germline V gene sequence: CDR1 LNHDA, CDR2 SQIVND (reference sequence). Trimming took 11 bases from V and 1 from J, leaving 17 bases between them. The CDR3 has 14 residues. CDR3 residues: CAARRTLENTEAFF. CDR3 nucleotides: TGTGCCGCCCGCAGGACTCTGGAGAACACTGAAGCTTTCTTT.

A note on this clone: Other DNA sequences in this sample translate to the same CDR3. CDR3 sequence: CASSPGTSGGTDTQYF. The CDR3 DNA reads TGCGCCAGCAGCCCGGGGACTAGCGGGGGTACAGATACGCAGTATTTT. The chain uses TRBV5-1 and TRBJ2-3; 14 nucleotides match TRBD2. Unmatched junction bases numbered 4, after V lost 4 bases and J lost 3 bases. CDR3 size: 16 residues. Looked up from germline, CDR1 is SGHRS and CDR2 is YFSETQ.

The chain carries TRBV30 and TRBJ1-3, with 7 bases fitting TRBD1. The CDR3 is 15 amino acids. The trim removed 5 bases at V and 4 bases at J, leaving 11 bases unmatched. Germline CDR1 reads GTSNPN; CDR2 reads SVGIG (reference sequence). The CDR3 region is CAWGRPGQQGNTIYF. The CDR3 DNA reads as TGTGCCTGGGGCCGTCCGGGACAGCAAGGAAACACCATATATTTT.

This clone was observed a single time. V gene TRBV19 combines with J gene TRBJ1-1, with D maybe TRBD1 (5 bases). The germline V and J ends were trimmed by 7 bases and 0 bases, with 12 bases remaining between them. CDR1 is LNHDA, CDR2 SQIVND, per germline (reference sequence). This CDR3 spans 14 amino acids. Written as DNA, the CDR3 is TGTGCCAGTATCCAGGGAAATATGAACACTGAAGCTTTCTTT. It translates to CASIQGNMNTEAFF.

The rearrangement joins TRBV18 to TRBJ2-7, with TRBD1 identical over 9 bases. Per germline, CDR1 KGHSH and CDR2 LQKENI. After removal of 0 bases from V and 6 bases from J, the junction contained 0 bases not matched to a gene. The CDR3 consists of 13 residues. Here the CDR3 reads CASSPPTGGEQYF. The CDR3 DNA is TGTGCCAGCTCACCACCGACAGGGGGCGAGCAGTACTTC. Using reference TRBV18 and TRBJ2-7 for the parts outside the CDR3, the full variable domain is NAGVMQNPRHLVRRRGQEARLRCSPMKGHSHVYWYRQLPEEGLKFMVYLQKENIIDESGMPKERFSAEFPKEGPSILRIQQVVRGDSAAYFCASSPPTGGEQYFGPGTRLTVT.

The CDR3 DNA reads TGTGCCAGCAGTGAAAGAGGGTACGAGCAGTACTTC. Encoded protein: CASSERGYEQYF. The chain has TRBV2 and TRBJ2-7, with a weak D call TRBD2 (5 bases). The CDR3 is 12 amino acids. In germline, CDR1 is SNHLY, CDR2 FYNNEI. Trimming left V 2 bases short and J 4 bases short, with 6 bases between.

This chain joins TRBV27 and TRBJ1-2; D gene ambiguous. The V end was cut by 3 bases, the J end by 5 bases, with 13 bases between. CDR3 length: 14 amino acids. Per the germline V gene, CDR1 is MNHEY and CDR2 is SMNVEV (reference sequence). CDR3 amino acids: CASSLNGGGYGYTF. CDR3 sequence (DNA): TGTGCCAGCAGTTTGAACGGCGGTGGGTATGGCTACACCTTC.

The chain employs TRBV5-1 and TRBJ2-7; D is possibly TRBD2 (5 bases). CDR1 and CDR2 (germline): SGHRS, YFSETQ. The CDR3 runs to 18 residues. Trimming removed 0 bases from V and 0 bases from J, with 19 bases in between. CDR3 loop: CASSLVQSRGPTSYEQYF. For the CDR3, the DNA is TGCGCCAGCAGCTTGGTTCAGTCACGCGGGCCGACCTCCTACGAGCAGTACTTC.

The chain links TRBV19 to TRBJ1-1, with D maybe TRBD1 (5 bases). The V gene's germline CDR1 is LNHDA and CDR2 SQIVND (reference sequence). Trimming took off 7 bases at V and 6 bases at J, with 15 bases between the two ends. This CDR3 contains 13 residues. The CDR3 bases are TGTGCCAGTACCGCAGGGTGGTTCCCTGAAGCTTTCTTT. Amino acid sequence: CASTAGWFPEAFF.

The V gene is TRBV6-5, the J gene TRBJ1-5; 10 nucleotides agree with TRBD1. The germline gives CDR1 MNHEY, CDR2 SVGAGI. This CDR3 contains 15 residues. Losses at the gene ends were 6 bases for V and 5 bases for J; bases not matched to a gene: 7. The CDR3 region is CASRETGGMDQPQHF. The CDR3 DNA reads TGTGCCAGCAGAGAGACAGGGGGCATGGATCAGCCCCAGCATTTT.

The CDR3 spells CASTRGGSTDTQYF. CDR3 coding DNA: TGCGCCAGCACCCGGGGGGGAAGCACAGATACGCAGTATTTT. J is TRBJ2-3 and V is TRBV4-1, with 8 positions matching TRBD2. Germline-derived CDR1 and CDR2 are MGHRA and YSYEKL. The V and J ends lost 7 bases and 0 bases, in that order; junction bases with no gene match: 3. The length of the CDR3 is 14 residues.